A selection of T cell receptor beta chains follows, all from one sample in a study of shared clonotypes between healthy human individuals. The protocol was immunoSEQ multiplex PCR, while the TCRdb copy is restricted to in-frame clones and leaves out a portion. In the table there are roughly 490,000 clones, roughly 85% of which are singletons. Sequenced sample: PBMCs. All receptors come from a woman aged 40 to 50 in good health. Some clones in this sample may be carry-over from other donors' samples. CDR3s include the opening cysteine and the closing phenylalanine or tryptophan. A D gene is named only where the DNA matches it firmly. Rows give clone size only sometimes, using once, few, many, or a class for an expanded clone.

V: TRBV5-1; J: TRBJ2-3; D: -; size: -; length: 18; DNA: TGCGCCAGCAGCCTTCGACCGCATGACGGGTTAAGTACAGATACGCAGTATTTT; CDR3: CASSLRPHDGLSTDTQYF
V: TRBV11-3; J: TRBJ2-7; D: TRBD1; size: once; length: 16; DNA: TGTGCCAGCAGCCCGAGCACGGGACAGGGTTCCTACGAGCAGTACTTC; CDR3: CASSPSTGQGSYEQYF
V: TRBV29-1; J: TRBJ1-1; D: -; size: -; length: 14; DNA: TGCAGCGTTGAATCCCCGACAGTGAACACTGAAGCTTTCTTT; CDR3: CSVESPTVNTEAFF
V: TRBV5-1; J: TRBJ2-7; D: TRBD2; size: -; length: 17; DNA: TGCGCCAGCAGCTTTCGGGGATGGGAGGGGAGGACCTACGAGCAGTACTTC; CDR3: CASSFRGWEGRTYEQYF
V: TRBV7-3; J: TRBJ2-5; D: -; size: many; length: 11; DNA: TGTGCCAGCAGCTCAGAAGAGACCCAGTACTTC; CDR3: CASSSEETQYF
V: TRBV30; J: TRBJ2-5; D: -; size: -; length: 11; DNA: TGTGCCTGGAGTACTGTGGAGACCCAGTACTTC; CDR3: CAWSTVETQYF
V: TRBV6-1; J: TRBJ1-5; D: -; size: -; length: 14; DNA: TGTGCCAGCAGTGAAGCAGGGGGGATATGGCCCCAGCATTTT; CDR3: CASSEAGGIWPQHF
V: TRBV7-2; J: TRBJ2-5; D: TRBD2; size: once; length: 15; DNA: TGTGCCAGCAGCTTACTAGCGGGGTACCAAGAGACCCAGTACTTC; CDR3: CASSLLAGYQETQYF
V: TRBV18; J: TRBJ2-7; D: TRBD1; size: -; length: 14; DNA: TGTGCCAGCTCACCAACCGGGACAGGGGACGAGCAGTACTTC; CDR3: CASSPTGTGDEQYF
V: TRBV2; J: TRBJ1-2; D: -; size: -; length: 15; DNA: TGTGCCAGCAGTGAAGCTCCGGGTACGGGATATGGCTACACCTTC; CDR3: CASSEAPGTGYGYTF
V: TRBV25-1; J: TRBJ2-7; D: -; size: -; length: 12; DNA: TGTGCCAGCAGTCTGGCCGGGGACGAGCAGTACTTC; CDR3: CASSLAGDEQYF
V: TRBV5-1; J: TRBJ2-5; D: -; size: -; length: 13; DNA: TGCGCCAGCAGCTTGCCGGAAGTGGAGACCCAGTACTTC; CDR3: CASSLPEVETQYF
V: TRBV4-2; J: TRBJ1-1; D: -; size: -; length: 14; DNA: TGTGCCAGCAGCCCTGGGACTTTAAACACTGAAGCTTTCTTT; CDR3: CASSPGTLNTEAFF
V: TRBV29-1; J: TRBJ1-1; D: TRBD1; size: once; length: 13; DNA: TGCAGCGTCCAAAGGGCCGGACAGGGTAAAGCTTTCTTT; CDR3: CSVQRAGQGKAFF
V: TRBV30; J: TRBJ1-2; D: -; size: -; length: 9; DNA: TGTGCCTGGAGTCCCGGGGGGGCCTTC; CDR3: CAWSPGGAF
V: TRBV6-1; J: TRBJ2-1; D: -; size: -; length: 15; DNA: TGTGCCAGCAGTGAACCTAGCGTCTCCTACAATGAGCAGTTCTTC; CDR3: CASSEPSVSYNEQFF
V: TRBV1; J: TRBJ1-6; D: -; size: -; length: 16; DNA: TGCACCAGCAGCCAAGATGCAGGCAGGGCGGATTCACCCCTCCACTTT; CDR3: CTSSQDAGRADSPLHF
V: TRBV19; J: TRBJ2-1; D: -; size: -; length: 13; DNA: TGTGCCAGTAGTATCATTGGGGCTACTGAGCAGTTCTTC; CDR3: CASSIIGATEQFF
V: TRBV2; J: TRBJ2-5; D: TRBD2; size: -; length: 14; DNA: TGTGCCAGCAGGACTAGCGGAGTGGAAGAGACCCAGTACTTC; CDR3: CASRTSGVEETQYF
V: TRBV16; J: TRBJ2-2; D: -; size: -; length: 14; DNA: TGTGCCAGCAGCCGTCCGTTTCTCACCGGGGAGCTGTTTTTT; CDR3: CASSRPFLTGELFF
V: TRBV6-6; J: TRBJ2-7; D: TRBD2; size: -; length: 14; DNA: TGTGCCAGCAGTTACAGCGCTAGCGGGTACGAGCAGTACTTC; CDR3: CASSYSASGYEQYF
V: TRBV5-1; J: TRBJ2-3; D: TRBD2; size: many; length: 16; DNA: TGCGCCAGCAGCTTGGAACGTAGCGGGAGAGGGGATACGCAGTATTTT; CDR3: CASSLERSGRGDTQYF
V: TRBV5-1; J: TRBJ2-7; D: -; size: -; length: 14; DNA: TGCGCCAGCAGCTTGGGGAGGAGCTCCTACGAGCAGTACTTC; CDR3: CASSLGRSSYEQYF
V: TRBV28; J: TRBJ1-3; D: -; size: -; length: 14; DNA: TGTGCCAGCAGTTCTCACAGGGCTGGAAACACCATATATTTT; CDR3: CASSSHRAGNTIYF
V: TRBV28; J: TRBJ2-7; D: TRBD2; size: -; length: 15; DNA: TGTGCCAGCAGGGTAGCGGGAGGGGGCTCCTACGAGCAGTACTTC; CDR3: CASRVAGGGSYEQYF
V: TRBV29-1; J: TRBJ1-4; D: TRBD1; size: -; length: 13; DNA: TGCAGCGTCCGGACAGGGGGGAGTGAAAAACTGTTTTTT; CDR3: CSVRTGGSEKLFF
V: TRBV11-2; J: TRBJ2-5; D: TRBD2; size: -; length: 17; DNA: TGTGCCAGCAGCTTAGGGGCTAGCGGGAGAATCCAAGAGACCCAGTACTTC; CDR3: CASSLGASGRIQETQYF
V: TRBV6-5; J: TRBJ2-7; D: TRBD2; size: -; length: 15; DNA: TGTGCCAGCAGTTTAATAGCGGGAGGGCCCAACGAGCAGTACTTC; CDR3: CASSLIAGGPNEQYF
V: TRBV4-2; J: TRBJ2-3; D: -; size: -; length: 15; DNA: TGTGCCAGCAGCCATGTCGACCTTAGCACAGATACGCAGTATTTT; CDR3: CASSHVDLSTDTQYF
V: TRBV7-8; J: TRBJ2-2; D: TRBD2; size: -; length: 18; DNA: TGTGCCAGCAGCTCCTTCGGGACTAGCGGGAGTTGGACCGGGGAGCTGTTTTTT; CDR3: CASSSFGTSGSWTGELFF
V: TRBV7-3; J: TRBJ2-1; D: TRBD2; size: -; length: 13; DNA: TGTGCCAGCAGCAGTAGCGGGAGCACTGAGCAGTTCTTC; CDR3: CASSSSGSTEQFF
V: TRBV4-1; J: TRBJ1-4; D: -; size: once; length: 17; DNA: TGCGCCAGCAGCCAAGCGCAGGGGTTGCGGGGGAATGAAAAACTGTTTTTT; CDR3: CASSQAQGLRGNEKLFF
V: TRBV7-2; J: TRBJ2-7; D: -; size: few; length: 16; DNA: TGTGCCAGCAGCTCCCTCCCACCGGGATTAGCCTACGAGCAGTACTTC; CDR3: CASSSLPPGLAYEQYF
V: TRBV9; J: TRBJ2-3; D: -; size: -; length: 15; DNA: TGTGCCAGCAGCGCCCGGGACACCAGGACAGATACGCAGTATTTT; CDR3: CASSARDTRTDTQYF
V: TRBV9; J: TRBJ2-7; D: -; size: -; length: 15; DNA: TGTGCCAGCAGCGTAGGTTCAGGGTATTCCTACGAGCAGTACTTC; CDR3: CASSVGSGYSYEQYF
V: TRBV5-1; J: TRBJ1-4; D: TRBD1; size: -; length: 15; DNA: TGCGCCAGCAGCGGGGACAGGGGACCTAATGAAAAACTGTTTTTT; CDR3: CASSGDRGPNEKLFF
V: TRBV19; J: TRBJ1-3; D: -; size: -; length: 14; DNA: TGTGCCAGTAGAATCTCTGGCGGCGGAAACACCATATATTTT; CDR3: CASRISGGGNTIYF
V: TRBV29-1; J: TRBJ2-1; D: TRBD1; size: -; length: 14; DNA: TGCAGCGTTGAGGCAGGGGGCATTGTCAATGAGCAGTTCTTC; CDR3: CSVEAGGIVNEQFF
V: TRBV12-2; J: TRBJ2-3; D: -; size: -; length: 13; DNA: TGTGCAAGTTGGCTAGCGGAAACAGATACGCAGTATTTT; CDR3: CASWLAETDTQYF
V: TRBV7-8; J: TRBJ2-7; D: -; size: -; length: 14; DNA: TGTGCCAGCAGAAAAACGACAGTTTCCTACGAGCAGTACTTC; CDR3: CASRKTTVSYEQYF
V: TRBV7-9; J: TRBJ1-2; D: -; size: -; length: 12; DNA: TGTGCCAGCAGCTTGAGGACCTATGGCTACACCTTC; CDR3: CASSLRTYGYTF
V: TRBV29-1; J: TRBJ1-4; D: -; size: -; length: 12; DNA: TGCAGCGTCGGAACAGGGAATGAAAAACTGTTTTTT; CDR3: CSVGTGNEKLFF
V: TRBV6-1; J: TRBJ2-3; D: -; size: -; length: 13; DNA: TGTGCCAGCACCGAAAGGAGTACAGATACGCAGTATTTT; CDR3: CASTERSTDTQYF
V: TRBV6-1; J: TRBJ1-3; D: -; size: once; length: 17; DNA: TGTGCCAGCAGTGTGGCTACAGGTCCCAACTCTGGAAACACCATATATTTT; CDR3: CASSVATGPNSGNTIYF
V: TRBV28; J: TRBJ2-3; D: -; size: -; length: 16; DNA: TGTGCCAGCAGTACCTCCGGCAGGGGCATCACAGATACGCAGTATTTT; CDR3: CASSTSGRGITDTQYF
V: TRBV30; J: TRBJ2-7; D: TRBD1; size: -; length: 14; DNA: TGTGCCTGGAGTGTATTACAGGGGGCCTACGAGCAGTACTTC; CDR3: CAWSVLQGAYEQYF
V: TRBV7-3; J: TRBJ2-5; D: -; size: -; length: 13; DNA: TGTGCCAGCAGCTTACTAGTACAAGAGACCCAGTACTTC; CDR3: CASSLLVQETQYF
V: TRBV27; J: TRBJ2-3; D: -; size: once; length: 13; DNA: TGTGCCAGCAGTTTTGGGGGCACAGATACGCAGTATTTT; CDR3: CASSFGGTDTQYF
V: TRBV7-9; J: TRBJ2-3; D: -; size: -; length: 13; DNA: TGTGCCAGCAGCGACTGGGCGGCAGATACGCAGTATTTT; CDR3: CASSDWAADTQYF
V: TRBV14; J: TRBJ2-7; D: -; size: -; length: 17; DNA: TGTGCCAGCAGCCAAGATCAGCAGGGAGGTTTTTACGTGGAGCAGTACTTC; CDR3: CASSQDQQGGFYVEQYF
V: TRBV14; J: TRBJ2-2; D: -; size: -; length: 14; DNA: TGTGCCAGCAGCCCCTTGGAGGGTCGGCGGGAGCTGTTTTTT; CDR3: CASSPLEGRRELFF
V: TRBV30; J: TRBJ1-5; D: -; size: -; length: 13; DNA: TGTGCCTGGAGTGTCTCGGGGAATCAGCCCCAGCATTTT; CDR3: CAWSVSGNQPQHF
V: TRBV9; J: TRBJ2-6; D: -; size: -; length: 14; DNA: TGTGCCAGCAGCAGGGACTCTGGGGCCAACGTCCTGACTTTC; CDR3: CASSRDSGANVLTF
V: TRBV7-8; J: TRBJ2-2; D: TRBD2; size: -; length: 13; DNA: TGTGCCAGCAGCACGACTAGCTCCGGGGAGCTGTTTTTT; CDR3: CASSTTSSGELFF